This TCR beta chain was sequenced for a study of T cell responses to AZD1222 COVID-19 vaccine. Study-level results: As reported, nearly half of all spike-specific TCRs target variant regions that are unmutated. Two AZD1222 doses significantly raised spike-specific TCR breadth and depth over controls.

A remark on this clone: The antigen is not known.

Data came from immunoSEQ multiplex PCR; TCRdb stores just in-frame clones and leaves some out. The sample has under 200,000 clones, over 75% seen once. The sequence was collected from an adult in good health. This material consisted of peripheral blood, taken on day 0 of AZD1222 vaccination.

CDR3: CASRNLGQGDSPLHF. In DNA, the CDR3 is TGTGCCAGCAGAAACCTCGGACAGGGTGATTCACCCCTCCACTTT. The chain couples TRBV28 to TRBJ1-6; 8 positions match TRBD1. The CDR3 loop spans 15 amino acids. The germline V gene encodes CDR1 MDHEN and CDR2 SYDVKM. V gave up 6 bases and J gave up 8 bases; unmatched junction bases: 9.